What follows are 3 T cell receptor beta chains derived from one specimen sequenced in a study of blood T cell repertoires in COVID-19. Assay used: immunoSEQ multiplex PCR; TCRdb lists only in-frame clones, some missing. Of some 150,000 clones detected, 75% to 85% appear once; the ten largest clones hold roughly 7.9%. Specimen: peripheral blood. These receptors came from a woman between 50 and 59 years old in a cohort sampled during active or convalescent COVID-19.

The CDR3 nucleotides are TGTGCCAGCAGGTACAGGGCCGCCTCTGGAAACACCATATATTTT. Protein sequence: CASRYRAASGNTIYF. V is TRBV2 and J is TRBJ1-3; TRBD1 might be the D (6 bases). Germline values: CDR1 SNHLY, CDR2 FYNNEI. Trimming shortened V by 6 bases and J by 0 bases, and 12 bases separated the two germline ends. The CDR3 extends over 15 amino acids.

The CDR3 here is CARRGENGGYTF. The CDR3 DNA is TGTGCCCGCCGCGGCGAGAACGGGGGCTACACCTTC. V gene TRBV2 combines with J gene TRBJ1-2; no firm D call. Trimming cost V 11 bases and J 8 bases, with 18 bases left between them. This CDR3 contains 12 residues. From germline, CDR1 is SNHLY and CDR2 FYNNEI.

CDR3 amino acids: CASSSGTGGRNTEAFF. The DNA of the CDR3 is TGCGCCAGCAGCTCCGGGACAGGGGGCCGGAACACTGAAGCTTTCTTT. The gene calls are TRBV5-1 and TRBJ1-1, with 12 bases aligning to TRBD1. The CDR3 sequence is 16 residues long. Germline V gene sequence: CDR1 SGHRS, CDR2 YFSETQ. Germline trimming cut 3 bases from V and 1 base from J; bases unmatched to any gene: 4.